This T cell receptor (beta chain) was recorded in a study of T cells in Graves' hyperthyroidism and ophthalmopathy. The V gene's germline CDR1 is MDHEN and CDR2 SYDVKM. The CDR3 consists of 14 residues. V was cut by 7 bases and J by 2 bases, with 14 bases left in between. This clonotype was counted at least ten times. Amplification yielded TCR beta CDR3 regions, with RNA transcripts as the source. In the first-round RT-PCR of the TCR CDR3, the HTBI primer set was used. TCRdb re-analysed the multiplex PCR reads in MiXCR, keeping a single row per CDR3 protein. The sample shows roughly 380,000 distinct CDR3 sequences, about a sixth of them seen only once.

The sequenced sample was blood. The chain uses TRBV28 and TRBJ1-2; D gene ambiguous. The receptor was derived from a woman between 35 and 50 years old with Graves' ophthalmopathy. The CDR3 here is CASNPPGMNYGYTF. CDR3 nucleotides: TGTGCCAGCAACCCCCCGGGTATGAACTATGGCTACACCTTC.